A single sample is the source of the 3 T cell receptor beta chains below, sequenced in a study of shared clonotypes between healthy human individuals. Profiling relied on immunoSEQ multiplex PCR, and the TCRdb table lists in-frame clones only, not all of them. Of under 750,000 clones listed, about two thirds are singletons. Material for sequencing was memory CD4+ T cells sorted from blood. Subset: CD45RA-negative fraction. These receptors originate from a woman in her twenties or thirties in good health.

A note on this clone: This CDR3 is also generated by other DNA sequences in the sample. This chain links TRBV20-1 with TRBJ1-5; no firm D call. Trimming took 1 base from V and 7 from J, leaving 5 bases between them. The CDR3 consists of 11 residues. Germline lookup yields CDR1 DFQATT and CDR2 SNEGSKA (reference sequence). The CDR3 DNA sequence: TGCAGTGCTAGAGGGGGACAGCCCCAGCATTTT. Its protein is CSARGGQPQHF.

Here the CDR3 DNA reads TGCGCCAGCAGCCTAACCGGGACAGGATCTTATGGCTACACCTTC. Translation gives CASSLTGTGSYGYTF. The rearrangement uses TRBV5-1 and TRBJ1-2; 8 positions agree with TRBD1. Germline V CDR1 and CDR2: SGHRS, YFSETQ. V was pared by 4 bases and J by 5 bases, with 10 bases of the junction left unmatched. The CDR3 has 15 amino acids.

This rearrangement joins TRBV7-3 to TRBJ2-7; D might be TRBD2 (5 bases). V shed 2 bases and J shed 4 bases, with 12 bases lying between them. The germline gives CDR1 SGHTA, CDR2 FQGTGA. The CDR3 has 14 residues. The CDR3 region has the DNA TGTGCCAGCAGCTTACAGGAGGATTCATACGAGCAGTACTTC. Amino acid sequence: CASSLQEDSYEQYF.